The sequence of this T cell receptor beta chain was determined in a study of cytomegalovirus exposure and HLA in healthy donors. Study as a whole: Of all 400 or so donors who were genotyped, roughly 81% belonged to the Caucasian-associated ancestry cluster. Findings of the study overall: Later analysis placed DRB1 highest and HLA-C lowest in TCR association rates, which differed by HLA locus.

The PCR had 60 Vbeta and 13 Jbeta primers. In the original analysis: As a later analysis found, there were 80 million or so unique TCR beta chains, of which some 10 million were shared. Here immunoSEQ multiplex PCR was the method, and the copy in TCRdb shows in-frame clones only, minus some. V, J and clone size are those of that table, while D and trimming were read from the DNA. The sample has 150,000 to 200,000 clones, over 60% seen once. From germline, CDR1 is SGHRS and CDR2 YFSETQ. V trimming: 5 bases; J trimming: 4 bases; junction bases outside the gene matches: 10. This CDR3 is 15 amino acids long. There were likely unrecorded immune exposures, though donors were nominally healthy when sampled. On this clone itself: Its antigen is as yet unknown.

The genes are TRBV5-1 and TRBJ1-1; TRBD1 aligns across 8 bases. The source is a man between 40 and 49 years old in good health and CMV-seronegative. The specimen was PBMCs. CDR3 DNA: TGCGCCAGCAGTCCCGCCGTGGACAGGGCCACTGAAGCTTTCTTT. Protein: CASSPAVDRATEAFF.